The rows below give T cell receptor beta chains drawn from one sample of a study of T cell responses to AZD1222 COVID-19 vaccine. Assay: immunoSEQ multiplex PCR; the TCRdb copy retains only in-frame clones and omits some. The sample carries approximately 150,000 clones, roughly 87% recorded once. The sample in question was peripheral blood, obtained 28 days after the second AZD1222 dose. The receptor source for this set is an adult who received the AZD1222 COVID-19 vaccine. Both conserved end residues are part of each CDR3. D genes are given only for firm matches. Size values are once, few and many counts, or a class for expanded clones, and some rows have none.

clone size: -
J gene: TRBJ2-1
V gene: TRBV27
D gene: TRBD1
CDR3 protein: CATMDRTGGSYNEQFF
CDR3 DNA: TGTGCCACTATGGACCGGACAGGGGGGTCCTACAATGAGCAGTTCTTC

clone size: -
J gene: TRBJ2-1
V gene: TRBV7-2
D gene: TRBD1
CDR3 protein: CASSSRTGPYNEQFF
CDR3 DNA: TGTGCCAGCAGCTCTCGGACAGGGCCCTACAATGAGCAGTTCTTC

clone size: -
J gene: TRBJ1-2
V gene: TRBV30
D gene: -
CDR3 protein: CAGRKDGGYTF
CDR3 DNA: TGTGCCGGCCGAAAAGACGGCGGCTACACCTTC

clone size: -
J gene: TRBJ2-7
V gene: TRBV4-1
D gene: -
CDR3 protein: CASSQEFRSTYEQYF
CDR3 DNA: TGCGCCAGCAGCCAAGAGTTCAGATCCACCTACGAGCAGTACTTC

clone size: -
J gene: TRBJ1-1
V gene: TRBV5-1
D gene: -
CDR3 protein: CASSLEGYLAFF
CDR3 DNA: TGCGCCAGCAGCTTGGAGGGGTATCTAGCTTTCTTT

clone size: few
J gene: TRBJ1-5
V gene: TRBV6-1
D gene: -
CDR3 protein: CASSEDPPWTVTSQPQHF
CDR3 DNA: TGTGCCAGCAGTGAAGATCCCCCCTGGACAGTAACGTCTCAGCCCCAGCATTTT

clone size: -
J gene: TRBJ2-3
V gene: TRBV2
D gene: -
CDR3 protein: CASSRRDQTDTQYF
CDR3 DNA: TGTGCCAGCAGCCGAAGGGACCAAACAGATACGCAGTATTTT

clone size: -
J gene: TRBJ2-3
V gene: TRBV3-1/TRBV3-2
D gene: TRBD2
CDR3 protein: CASSSTGTNTDTQYF
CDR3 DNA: TGTGCCAGCAGCTCGACCGGGACTAACACAGATACGCAGTATTTT

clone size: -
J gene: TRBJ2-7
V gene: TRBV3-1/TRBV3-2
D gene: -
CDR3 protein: CASSSGVLEQYF
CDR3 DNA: TGTGCCAGCAGCTCGGGGGTCTTAGAGCAGTACTTC

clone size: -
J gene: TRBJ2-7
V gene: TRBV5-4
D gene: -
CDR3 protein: CASSLAGSYEQYF
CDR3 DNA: TGTGCCAGCAGCTTGGCAGGTTCCTACGAGCAGTACTTC